Listed below are T cell receptor beta chains from one sample, sequenced in a study of blood T cell repertoires in COVID-19. The data were produced by immunoSEQ multiplex PCR, yet TCRdb's version contains in-frame clones alone and is incomplete. The repertoire holds 160,000 or so clones, with roughly nine tenths as singletons. Sample: peripheral blood. The receptors derive from a woman in her thirties or forties with acute or convalescent COVID-19. Both conserved end residues are part of each CDR3. D genes are given only for firm matches. Some rows mark clone size as missing; the rest say once, few, many or name a class of expanded clone.

j_call d_call clone_size cdr3_length v_call cdr3_nt cdr3_aa
TRBJ2-7 - - 14 TRBV7-9 TGTGCCAGCAGCTTTGACTTGCAAAAAAACGAGCAGTACTTC CASSFDLQKNEQYF
TRBJ1-5 TRBD1 - 16 TRBV3-1/TRBV3-2 TGTGCCAGCAGCTCCCATGGGGGACAGGGGAATCAGCCCCAGCATTTT CASSSHGGQGNQPQHF
TRBJ1-6 - - 17 TRBV9 TGTGCCAGCAGCGCCACATTGGGGAGCTCCTATAATTCACCCCTCCACTTT CASSATLGSSYNSPLHF
TRBJ1-6 TRBD1 few 17 TRBV5-1 TGCGCCAGCAGCCCGGAGTGGACAGGGGGAGGTAATTCACCCCTCCACTTT CASSPEWTGGGNSPLHF
TRBJ2-2 TRBD2 - 17 TRBV29-1 TGCAGCGTTGATAGGGCTAGCGGGGGGCCAAACACCGGGGAGCTGTTTTTT CSVDRASGGPNTGELFF
TRBJ2-5 - - 13 TRBV29-1 TGCAGCGTTGGAGTTTGGGGCGAGGAGACCCAGTACTTC CSVGVWGEETQYF
TRBJ2-1 TRBD2 - 16 TRBV5-1 TGCGCCAGCAGCCAAACTAGCGGGAGTATGTACAATGAGCAGTTCTTC CASSQTSGSMYNEQFF
TRBJ2-2 - - 15 TRBV18 TGTGCCAGCTCACCTGAGCGACTAAACACCGGGGAGCTGTTTTTT CASSPERLNTGELFF
TRBJ1-2 TRBD1 - 16 TRBV30 TGTGCCTGGAGTGTTTTTCTCCCGACAGGGCTTGATGGCTACACCTTC CAWSVFLPTGLDGYTF
TRBJ2-7 TRBD1 few 11 TRBV29-1 TGCAGCGCCGGACAGGGCTACGAGCAGTACTTC CSAGQGYEQYF
TRBJ1-2 - - 12 TRBV30 TGTGCCTGGAGTTCAACAGGGTCTGGCTACACCTTC CAWSSTGSGYTF
TRBJ1-4 TRBD1 - 13 TRBV5-1 TGCGCCAGCAGCTTGGAAGGGGGCATGAAACTGTTTTTT CASSLEGGMKLFF
TRBJ2-3 - - 15 TRBV21-1 TGTGCCAGCAGCACTGGCAGGGATAACACAGATACGCAGTATTTT CASSTGRDNTDTQYF
TRBJ2-3 - - 16 TRBV28 TGTGCCAGCAGAACCGAGACCACAGGGTGGACAGATACGCAGTATTTT CASRTETTGWTDTQYF
TRBJ2-5 - once 15 TRBV3-1/TRBV3-2 TGTGCCAGCAGCCAAGGGTCGGGATTGCAAGAGACCCAGTACTTC CASSQGSGLQETQYF
TRBJ2-5 - - 15 TRBV11-2 TGTGCCAGCAGCTTCTCCAGGGCAGGGCGGGAGACCCAGTACTTC CASSFSRAGRETQYF
TRBJ2-3 - - 14 TRBV6-6 TGTGCCAGCATTTCCCTATTTGCGGGAGATACGCAGTATTTT CASISLFAGDTQYF
TRBJ1-4 TRBD1 - 13 TRBV10-2 TGCGCCAGCAGTGGGACAGGGAGAGACAAACTGTTTTTT CASSGTGRDKLFF
TRBJ1-4 TRBD1 - 15 TRBV30 TGTGCCTGGAGTAGTCAGGGGGCGCGGAATGAAAAACTGTTTTTT CAWSSQGARNEKLFF
TRBJ1-2 - - 20 TRBV11-3 TGTGCCAGCAGCTCCAAGGTCAATTCACAGCTACACCCTTCTAACTATGGCTACACCTTC CASSSKVNSQLHPSNYGYTF
TRBJ2-7 - few 15 TRBV25-1 TGTGCCAGCAGTGAAAGTGGGACACTGGCAGGCGAGCAGTACTTC CASSESGTLAGEQYF
TRBJ2-7 TRBD2 - 16 TRBV5-1 TGCGCCAGCAGCCAGTTAGCGGGCGTTAGCTCCTACGAGCAGTACTTC CASSQLAGVSSYEQYF
TRBJ2-7 TRBD1 - 15 TRBV5-8 TGTGCCAGCAGCCGACAGGGGGCGCGGACCTACGAGCAGTACTTC CASSRQGARTYEQYF
TRBJ1-3 - - 16 TRBV15 TGTGCCACCAGCAGGGCGATCCGGGACTCTGGAAACACCATATATTTT CATSRAIRDSGNTIYF
TRBJ2-5 TRBD1 - 14 TRBV19 TGTGCCAGTAGTAGACAGGGTTTCCAAGAGACCCAGTACTTC CASSRQGFQETQYF
TRBJ2-3 TRBD1 - 15 TRBV27 TGTGCCAGCAGCGACAGGGCCCTCCCCACAGATACGCAGTATTTT CASSDRALPTDTQYF
TRBJ1-4 - - 16 TRBV4-1 TGCGCCAGCAGCCAAGATAGGGCAGGGCCTAATGAAAAACTGTTTTTT CASSQDRAGPNEKLFF
TRBJ2-7 - - 12 TRBV29-1 TGCAGCGTTCTCGGGAAGGGCGGCGAGCAGTACTTC CSVLGKGGEQYF
TRBJ2-7 - few 11 TRBV2 TGTGCCACCAACCGGGACTACGAGCAGTACTTC CATNRDYEQYF
TRBJ2-7 - few 16 TRBV7-9 TGTGCCAGCAGCCCCCTAGCTTCCCGGGAGTCCCACGAGCAGTACTTC CASSPLASRESHEQYF
TRBJ2-2 TRBD2 - 16 TRBV27 TGTGCCAGCAGTTCAACTAGCGGGGGGGCCGCCGGGGAGCTGTTTTTT CASSSTSGGAAGELFF
TRBJ2-1 TRBD2 - 16 TRBV24-1 TGTGCCACCAGTGATCAAGCGGGATGGGGACACAATGAGCAGTTCTTC CATSDQAGWGHNEQFF
TRBJ2-1 TRBD1 - 11 TRBV13 TGTGCCAGCAGCCAGGGGGATGAGCAGTTCTTC CASSQGDEQFF
TRBJ1-6 TRBD1 once 15 TRBV3-1/TRBV3-2 TGTGCCAGCAACCCCGGGACAGGGTTTGATTCACCCCTCCACTTT CASNPGTGFDSPLHF
TRBJ1-1 - - 11 TRBV28 TGTGCCAGCAGTTTTCTCGCTGAAGCTTTCTTT CASSFLAEAFF
TRBJ2-7 TRBD1 - 15 TRBV5-6 TGTGCCAGCAGCCGAAAACAGGGGCCCACCTACGAGCAGTACTTC CASSRKQGPTYEQYF
TRBJ2-1 TRBD1 - 14 TRBV24-1 TGTGCCACCAGTGACCACGGACAGGGGAGTGAGCAGTTCTTC CATSDHGQGSEQFF
TRBJ1-1 - once 13 TRBV2 TGTGCCAGTGGGTTCGGGGTTAACACTGAAGCTTTCTTT CASGFGVNTEAFF
TRBJ2-1 TRBD1 - 16 TRBV9 TGTGCCAGCGGTGCCGGTGGGACAGGGCAGATCGATGAGCAGTTCTTC CASGAGGTGQIDEQFF
TRBJ2-3 TRBD2 - 16 TRBV5-8 TGTGCCAGCAGCTGGGTAGCGGGGGATAGCACAGATACGCAGTATTTT CASSWVAGDSTDTQYF
TRBJ1-6 - once 15 TRBV6-5 TGTGCCAGCAGCCAGGGGTTAAGGGGGAATTCACCCCTCCACTTT CASSQGLRGNSPLHF
TRBJ1-6 - - 14 TRBV30 TGTGCCTGGAATAAGGGGATCGATAATTCACCCCTCCACTTT CAWNKGIDNSPLHF
TRBJ2-1 TRBD2 - 17 TRBV30 TGTGCCTGGAGTACCCAAAGATGGACTAGCGGGAGGAATGAGCAGTTCTTC CAWSTQRWTSGRNEQFF
TRBJ1-6 - - 14 TRBV7-9 TGTGCCAGCAGCTTGGACACTAATAATTCACCCCTCCACTTT CASSLDTNNSPLHF
TRBJ2-7 - - 12 TRBV2 TGTGCCAGCAGGGACACCACCTACGAGCAGTACTTC CASRDTTYEQYF
TRBJ1-1 TRBD1 - 15 TRBV6-5 TGTGCCAGCAGCAAACAGGGGGTCTGGAACACTGAAGCTTTCTTT CASSKQGVWNTEAFF
TRBJ2-1 TRBD2 - 15 TRBV10-3 TGTGCCATCAGTGATTGGCTAGCGGGATACAATGAGCAGTTCTTC CAISDWLAGYNEQFF
TRBJ2-7 - once 13 TRBV27 TGTGCCAGCAGTCCCGCGGGACCGTACGAGCAGTACTTC CASSPAGPYEQYF
TRBJ1-3 - - 13 TRBV19 TGTGCCAGTAGTATTAATTGGGGCAGCACCATATATTTT CASSINWGSTIYF
TRBJ2-7 - - 13 TRBV15 TGTGCCACCAGCCCGGGACTCTCCTACGAGCAGTACTTC CATSPGLSYEQYF
TRBJ2-3 - - 16 TRBV5-4 TGTGCCAGCAGTAGAGGGAGGGGGGCGGCTTCAGATACGCAGTATTTT CASSRGRGAASDTQYF
TRBJ1-1 - - 19 TRBV18 TGTGCCAGCTCACCACGGGCTATTCGGGTGCGGGGGATGAACACTGAAGCTTTCTTT CASSPRAIRVRGMNTEAFF
TRBJ2-1 - - 14 TRBV2 TGTGCCAGCAGTGTTTCGAGGGCTAGCGATGAGCAGTTCTTC CASSVSRASDEQFF
TRBJ2-2 - once 13 TRBV12-3/TRBV12-4 TGTGCCAGCAGTGAGATTAACACCGGGGAGCTGTTTTTT CASSEINTGELFF
TRBJ1-4 TRBD1 - 17 TRBV5-1 TGCGCCAGCAGCTTGGCCGGGCCAGACAGGGAGTACGAAAAACTGTTTTTT CASSLAGPDREYEKLFF
TRBJ2-7 - once 15 TRBV5-1 TGCGCCAGCAGCTTGGGGTACAGGGAGAACTACGAGCAGTACTTC CASSLGYRENYEQYF
TRBJ2-7 TRBD2 once 13 TRBV27 TGTGCCAGCAGCGGACTAGCGGGGGGAGAGCAGTACTTC CASSGLAGGEQYF
TRBJ2-5 - - 14 TRBV10-3 TGTGCCATCAGTGAGACAGGGTCCCTGTTAATGCAGTACTTC CAISETGSLLMQYF
TRBJ1-6 - few 15 TRBV6-6 TGTGCCAGCAGTTACGAGGGCTCCTATAATTCACCCCTCCACTTT CASSYEGSYNSPLHF